The next 7 T cell receptor beta chains were all read from a single sample in a study of T cells after yellow fever vaccination. TCRdb re-called the 5' RACE reads through MiXCR, storing one row per CDR3 protein. The table has fewer than 450,000 distinct CDR3 sequences, 8% to 9.5% seen once. The sequencing here drew on PBMCs, taken approximately 47 days after the first yellow fever vaccination. The origin of the receptors is a man aged 18 to 29 who received the YFV17D yellow fever vaccine.

This clonotype has only a few counts. The chain joins TRBV7-9 to TRBJ1-6; 8 positions match TRBD1. Germline CDR1 reads SEHNR; CDR2 reads FQNEAQ (reference sequence). V shed 8 bases and J 7 bases; nucleotides not matched to a gene: 10. The CDR3 totals 15 residues. The CDR3 is CASATGDRINSPLHF. CDR3 DNA sequence: TGTGCCAGCGCTACGGGGGACAGGATAAATTCACCCCTCCACTTT.

The V gene is TRBV4-3, the J gene TRBJ1-6; D gene uncertain. Germline values: CDR1 LGHNA, CDR2 YSLEER. Trimming pared 0 bases from V and 10 bases from J, leaving 16 bases between. The CDR3 is 16 residues long. The CDR3 bases are TGCGCCAGCAGCCAAGATCTGGTCAGGTTAGCCTCACCCCTCCACTTT. It translates to CASSQDLVRLASPLHF.

This clonotype turned up a few times. The V gene is TRBV12-3 or TRBV12-4, the J gene TRBJ1-2; D unclear. This CDR3 spans 13 amino acids. Trimming took off 3 bases at V and 8 bases at J, with 13 bases between the two ends. The CDR3 nucleotides read TGTGCCAGCAGTTTTTCCGACCCTGGGGGCTACACCTTC. As protein: CASSFSDPGGYTF.

The DNA of the CDR3 is TGTGCCAGTTCGTCTTCGGTTACTAGCTTTAACTATGGCTACACCTTC. This sequence encodes CASSSSVTSFNYGYTF. This chain connects TRBV19 to TRBJ1-2; D is undetermined. Trimming left V 8 bases short and J 1 base short, with 20 bases between. CDR3 length: 16 amino acids. Per the germline V gene, CDR1 is LNHDA and CDR2 is SQIVND (reference sequence).

This clonotype was observed a handful of times. J is TRBJ2-1 and V is TRBV29-1; perhaps D is TRBD1 or TRBD2 (5 bases each). The CDR3 sequence is 10 residues long. Germline loops: CDR1 SQVTM, CDR2 ANQGSEA. V shed 6 bases and J shed 12 bases, with 12 bases lying between them. The CDR3 spells CSVTGTVQFF. The CDR3 DNA reads TGCAGCGTCACCGGGACGGTGCAGTTCTTC.

The chain joins TRBV7-2 to TRBJ2-7; D remains ambiguous. The CDR3 extends over 14 amino acids. Germline CDR1 reads SGHTA; CDR2 reads FQGNSA. The V gene lost 5 bases and the J gene lost 2 bases, with 13 bases spanning the gap. The CDR3 coding sequence is TGTGCCAGCAGCCCGACCCGGGCCACCTACGAGCAGTACTTC. Translated, it gives CASSPTRATYEQYF.

The rearrangement joins TRBV5-1 to TRBJ1-1; the D gene is possibly TRBD1 (5 bases). V was trimmed by 5 bases and J by 4 bases, leaving 9 bases between them. CDR3 length: 12 residues. From germline, CDR1 is SGHRS and CDR2 YFSETQ. Written as DNA, the CDR3 is TGCGCCAGCAGGGGGGGGAGCACTGAAGCTTTCTTT. It yields the protein CASRGGSTEAFF.